The 13 T cell receptor beta chains presented below share a single source sample, sequenced in a study of graft-versus-host responses after intestinal transplantation. Using immunoSEQ multiplex PCR, the repertoire was profiled, and TCRdb retains in-frame clones only, with some absent. This table has 90,000 to 150,000 clones, 85% to 95% appearing once. Their cognate antigens are unknown. Here the sequenced sample was unstimulated CD4+ T cells sorted from spleen or lymph node cells, taken before intestinal transplant. These receptors came from a human donor who received an intestinal transplant.

The chain links TRBV19 to TRBJ2-5; D perhaps matches TRBD2 (5 bases). This CDR3 is 16 amino acids long. Trimming took off 0 bases at V and 3 bases at J, with 14 bases between the two ends. Germline assignment: CDR1 LNHDA and CDR2 SQIVND (reference sequence). The CDR3 is CASSIDFGGSEETQYF. CDR3 nucleotide sequence: TGTGCCAGTAGTATAGATTTTGGAGGAAGCGAAGAGACCCAGTACTTC.

This sequence joins TRBV2 and TRBJ1-4; tentatively, D is TRBD1 (6 bases). The CDR3 length is 14 residues. Germline V gene sequence: CDR1 SNHLY, CDR2 FYNNEI. The germline V and J ends were trimmed by 7 bases and 8 bases, with 17 bases remaining between them. CDR3 sequence reads: CASTGGGTGEKLFF. The CDR3 nucleotides are TGTGCCAGCACCGGAGGGGGAACAGGAGAAAAACTGTTTTTT.

The chain employs TRBV29-1 and TRBJ1-2, with D maybe TRBD1 (5 bases). V was trimmed by 4 bases and J by 2 bases, leaving 8 bases between them. This CDR3 region has 12 residues. CDR1 is SQVTM, CDR2 ANQGSEA, per germline. CDR3: CSVGRANYGYTF. In DNA, the CDR3 is TGCAGCGTTGGCAGGGCCAACTATGGCTACACCTTC.

V usage is TRBV9 and J usage is TRBJ2-4; TRBD2 agrees at 8 bases. This CDR3 comprises 15 residues. Germline CDR1 and CDR2: SGDLS and YYNGEE. V shed 2 bases and J 7 bases; nucleotides not matched to a gene: 8. The CDR3 loop is CASSVDSGTRNIQYF. CDR3 in DNA: TGTGCCAGCAGCGTGGATAGCGGGACTAGGAACATTCAGTACTTC.

The genes are TRBV5-4 and TRBJ1-2; D uncertain. Trimming took 0 bases from V and 10 from J, leaving 7 bases between them. Germline values: CDR1 SGHNT, CDR2 YYREEE (reference sequence). This CDR3 region has 11 residues. Written as DNA, the CDR3 is TGTGCCAGCAGCTTGGAACGGACCTACACCTTC. This translates into CASSLERTYTF.

The CDR3 spells CASSKSGRVTGELFF. CDR3 DNA: TGTGCCAGCAGTAAAAGCGGGAGGGTTACCGGGGAGCTGTTTTTT. V is TRBV2 and J is TRBJ2-2, with 10 bases lining up with TRBD2. Germline-derived CDR1 and CDR2 are SNHLY and FYNNEI. This CDR3 comprises 15 residues. The ends lost 5 bases at V and 5 bases at J; junction bases unmatched: 5.

The chain couples TRBV7-8 to TRBJ2-7, with D perhaps matching TRBD1 (6 bases). This CDR3 contains 14 residues. Germline values: CDR1 SGHVS, CDR2 FQNEAQ. Trimming shortened V by 3 bases and J by 2 bases, and 11 bases separated the two germline ends. The CDR3 protein is CASSFVQGAYEQYF. CDR3 DNA: TGTGCCAGCAGCTTCGTACAGGGTGCCTACGAGCAGTACTTC.

The V call is TRBV6-1, the J call TRBJ2-1; perhaps TRBD2 as D (6 bases). Germline lookup yields CDR1 MNHNS and CDR2 SASEGT. Trimming removed 3 bases at V and 4 bases at J, with 16 bases between. This CDR3 is built from 16 residues. CDR3 nucleotides: TGTGCCAGCAGTGAGGTGGCCCTAGCGCCTTACAATGAGCAGTTCTTC. Protein: CASSEVALAPYNEQFF.

The chain uses TRBV4-1 and TRBJ2-7; D remains ambiguous. V lost 3 bases and J lost 1, with 19 bases in between. CDR1 is MGHRA and CDR2 is YSYEKL in the germline V gene. The CDR3 spans 17 residues. The CDR3 region is CASSQAPEARASYEQYF. In nucleotides, the CDR3 is TGCGCCAGCAGCCAGGCACCAGAGGCACGGGCTTCCTACGAGCAGTACTTC.

This chain uses TRBV18 with TRBJ2-7; no clear D. The germline V and J ends were trimmed by 3 bases and 5 bases, with 11 bases remaining between them. In germline, CDR1 is KGHSH, CDR2 LQKENI. The CDR3 has 13 amino acids. CDR3 amino acids: CASSPVYADEQYF. CDR3 nucleotide sequence: TGTGCCAGCTCACCCGTTTATGCGGACGAGCAGTACTTC.

The chain employs TRBV13 and TRBJ2-2, with D possibly matching TRBD1 (7 bases). Trimming left V 5 bases short and J 5 bases short, with 18 bases between. Germline values: CDR1 PRHDT, CDR2 FYEKMQ (reference sequence). CDR3 length: 16 amino acids. CDR3 sequence reads: CASSRNRDSGTGELFF. In nucleotides, the CDR3 is TGTGCCAGCAGCCGAAACAGGGACAGCGGGACCGGGGAGCTGTTTTTT.

The chain links TRBV19 to TRBJ1-1; 8 positions match TRBD1. The CDR3 length is 13 residues. V shed 6 bases and J 4 bases; nucleotides not matched to a gene: 4. CDR1 LNHDA and CDR2 SQIVND come from the germline V gene (reference sequence). The CDR3 nucleotides are TGTGCCAGTAGGACACAGGGGGGCACTGAAGCTTTCTTT. Amino acid sequence: CASRTQGGTEAFF. Full variable domain (outside the CDR3, taken from reference TRBV19 and TRBJ1-1): DGGITQSPKYLFRKEGQNVTLSCEQNLNHDAMYWYRQDPGQGLRLIYYSQIVNDFQKGDIAEGYSVSREKKESFPLTVTSAQKNPTAFYLCASRTQGGTEAFFGQGTRLTVV.

The chain links TRBV6-6 to TRBJ2-3; D may match TRBD1 or TRBD2 (6 bases each). Germline values: CDR1 MNHNY, CDR2 SVGAGI (reference sequence). The CDR3 loop spans 14 amino acids. Trimming pared 5 bases from V and 2 bases from J, leaving 11 bases between. The CDR3 is CASSDRRVTDTQYF. Written as DNA, the CDR3 is TGTGCCAGCAGTGACAGGAGGGTCACAGATACGCAGTATTTT.